This is a list of T cell receptor beta chains from one sample in a study of PD-L1 blockade in urothelial cancer. Assay: immunoSEQ multiplex PCR; the TCRdb copy retains only in-frame clones and omits some. The sample lists approximately 70,000 clones, 80% to 85% occurring once. The source was PBMCs, collected around atezolizumab (anti-PD-L1) treatment. The receptors originated from a woman between 65 and 79 years old with urothelial cancer. Both conserved end residues are part of each CDR3. The order of the fields is D gene, clone size, J gene, V gene, CDR3 protein, CDR3 DNA. A D gene is named only where the DNA matches it firmly. Size tells how often a clone was seen (once, few, many) or the class of an expanded clone, and some rows leave it out.

d_call: NA; clone_size: NA; j_call: TRBJ2-7; v_call: TRBV29-1; cdr3_aa: CSVSVSYEQYF; cdr3_nt: TGCAGCGTCTCGGTGTCTTACGAGCAGTACTTC
d_call: NA; clone_size: NA; j_call: TRBJ1-5; v_call: TRBV5-8; cdr3_aa: CASSLDRSNQPQHF; cdr3_nt: TGTGCCAGCAGCTTGGACAGGAGCAATCAGCCCCAGCATTTT
d_call: TRBD1; clone_size: NA; j_call: TRBJ2-7; v_call: TRBV5-1; cdr3_aa: CASSLEGQGVYEQYF; cdr3_nt: TGCGCCAGCAGCTTGGAGGGACAGGGAGTGTACGAGCAGTACTTC
d_call: NA; clone_size: NA; j_call: TRBJ1-2; v_call: TRBV4-3; cdr3_aa: CASSQAATTSYYGYTF; cdr3_nt: TGCGCCAGCAGCCAAGCTGCGACAACCTCCTACTATGGCTACACCTTC
d_call: NA; clone_size: NA; j_call: TRBJ1-2; v_call: TRBV7-3; cdr3_aa: CASSSGIGPFGYTF; cdr3_nt: TGTGCCAGCAGCTCCGGGATCGGTCCCTTTGGCTACACCTTC
d_call: NA; clone_size: NA; j_call: TRBJ2-7; v_call: TRBV4-1; cdr3_aa: CASSSRDTSYEQYF; cdr3_nt: TGCGCCAGCAGCTCCCGGGACACATCCTACGAGCAGTACTTC
d_call: TRBD2; clone_size: NA; j_call: TRBJ2-7; v_call: TRBV5-4; cdr3_aa: CASSLAGGGYEQYF; cdr3_nt: TGTGCCAGCAGTTTAGCGGGAGGGGGTTACGAGCAGTACTTC
d_call: TRBD1; clone_size: NA; j_call: TRBJ2-7; v_call: TRBV9; cdr3_aa: CASSVGPGQRYEQYF; cdr3_nt: TGTGCCAGCAGCGTAGGTCCGGGACAGCGCTACGAGCAGTACTTC
d_call: TRBD2; clone_size: NA; j_call: TRBJ2-3; v_call: TRBV2; cdr3_aa: CASSARPAGGGSTQYF; cdr3_nt: TGTGCCAGCAGTGCCCGCCCAGCGGGGGGGGGTAGTACGCAGTATTTT
d_call: TRBD1; clone_size: NA; j_call: TRBJ2-3; v_call: TRBV10-3; cdr3_aa: CAIRTGTGRLRGTDTQYF; cdr3_nt: TGTGCCATCAGAACCGGGACAGGTCGGCTTAGGGGCACAGATACGCAGTATTTT
d_call: NA; clone_size: NA; j_call: TRBJ2-3; v_call: TRBV5-1; cdr3_aa: CASSLVVAVDTDTQYF; cdr3_nt: TGCGCCAGCAGCTTGGTGGTAGCTGTCGACACAGATACGCAGTATTTT
d_call: TRBD2; clone_size: NA; j_call: TRBJ2-1; v_call: TRBV5-1; cdr3_aa: CASSLGYSGTYNEQFF; cdr3_nt: TGCGCCAGCAGCTTGGGTTATAGCGGGACCTACAATGAGCAGTTCTTC
d_call: TRBD1; clone_size: NA; j_call: TRBJ1-1; v_call: TRBV5-6; cdr3_aa: CASSPPQGTYMNTEAFF; cdr3_nt: TGTGCCAGCAGCCCACCACAGGGGACTTACATGAACACTGAAGCTTTCTTT
d_call: TRBD2; clone_size: once; j_call: TRBJ2-1; v_call: TRBV9; cdr3_aa: CASSGVAGVNEQFF; cdr3_nt: TGTGCCAGCAGCGGAGTAGCGGGAGTAAATGAGCAGTTCTTC
d_call: TRBD1; clone_size: NA; j_call: TRBJ1-2; v_call: TRBV30; cdr3_aa: CAFRPESRQGSTF; cdr3_nt: TGTGCCTTCCGCCCTGAGAGTCGACAGGGGTCTACCTTC
d_call: NA; clone_size: NA; j_call: TRBJ1-2; v_call: TRBV7-9; cdr3_aa: CASSSTSGYGYTF; cdr3_nt: TGTGCCAGCAGCTCAACTAGTGGCTATGGCTACACCTTC
d_call: TRBD1; clone_size: NA; j_call: TRBJ2-5; v_call: TRBV5-1; cdr3_aa: CASSTGTGWETQYF; cdr3_nt: TGCGCCAGCAGCACCGGGACAGGGTGGGAGACCCAGTACTTC
d_call: TRBD2; clone_size: NA; j_call: TRBJ2-1; v_call: TRBV5-1; cdr3_aa: CASSPPGGASYNEQFF; cdr3_nt: TGCGCCAGCAGCCCACCGGGGGGAGCCTCCTACAATGAGCAGTTCTTC
d_call: TRBD1; clone_size: NA; j_call: TRBJ1-3; v_call: TRBV6-1; cdr3_aa: CASREPVGQGAGNTIYF; cdr3_nt: TGTGCCAGCAGGGAACCAGTGGGGCAGGGGGCTGGAAACACCATATATTTT
d_call: TRBD2; clone_size: NA; j_call: TRBJ2-5; v_call: TRBV4-1; cdr3_aa: CASSQVSATNALAGGQETQYF; cdr3_nt: TGCGCCAGCAGCCAAGTAAGCGCGACCAATGCGCTAGCGGGAGGACAAGAGACCCAGTACTTC
d_call: NA; clone_size: NA; j_call: TRBJ2-7; v_call: TRBV30; cdr3_aa: CAWSPGPTYEQYF; cdr3_nt: TGTGCCTGGAGTCCTGGCCCAACCTACGAGCAGTACTTC
d_call: TRBD1; clone_size: NA; j_call: TRBJ1-2; v_call: TRBV30; cdr3_aa: CAWGQGVPNYGYTF; cdr3_nt: TGTGCCTGGGGACAGGGGGTTCCGAACTATGGCTACACCTTC
d_call: NA; clone_size: NA; j_call: TRBJ1-2; v_call: TRBV11-2; cdr3_aa: CASSLDRRAAARGYTF; cdr3_nt: TGTGCCAGCAGCTTAGATCGGCGGGCAGCGGCAAGAGGCTACACCTTC
d_call: NA; clone_size: NA; j_call: TRBJ1-2; v_call: TRBV5-1; cdr3_aa: CASSLGTQPGYTF; cdr3_nt: TGCGCCAGCAGCTTGGGGACACAGCCCGGCTACACCTTC
d_call: NA; clone_size: NA; j_call: TRBJ2-1; v_call: TRBV7-2; cdr3_aa: CASSLGGRGTNYNEQFF; cdr3_nt: TGTGCCAGCAGCTTAGGAGGCCGGGGTACCAACTACAATGAGCAGTTCTTC
d_call: NA; clone_size: NA; j_call: TRBJ1-1; v_call: TRBV29-1; cdr3_aa: CSVGRTSGNTEAFF; cdr3_nt: TGCAGCGTTGGGCGGACAAGTGGGAACACTGAAGCTTTCTTT
d_call: NA; clone_size: NA; j_call: TRBJ2-3; v_call: TRBV28; cdr3_aa: CASKRVRTDTQYF; cdr3_nt: TGTGCCAGCAAGAGGGTTCGCACAGATACGCAGTATTTT
d_call: TRBD2; clone_size: NA; j_call: TRBJ2-2; v_call: TRBV7-2; cdr3_aa: CASSLWLAGTGELFF; cdr3_nt: TGTGCCAGCAGCTTATGGCTAGCGGGCACCGGGGAGCTGTTTTTT
d_call: NA; clone_size: NA; j_call: TRBJ1-1; v_call: TRBV5-6; cdr3_aa: CASSLGVGNTEAFF; cdr3_nt: TGTGCCAGCAGCTTAGGGGTAGGGAACACTGAAGCTTTCTTT
d_call: TRBD1; clone_size: NA; j_call: TRBJ1-4; v_call: TRBV27; cdr3_aa: CASSSGQYNEKLFF; cdr3_nt: TGTGCCAGCAGTTCGGGACAGTATAATGAAAAACTGTTTTTT